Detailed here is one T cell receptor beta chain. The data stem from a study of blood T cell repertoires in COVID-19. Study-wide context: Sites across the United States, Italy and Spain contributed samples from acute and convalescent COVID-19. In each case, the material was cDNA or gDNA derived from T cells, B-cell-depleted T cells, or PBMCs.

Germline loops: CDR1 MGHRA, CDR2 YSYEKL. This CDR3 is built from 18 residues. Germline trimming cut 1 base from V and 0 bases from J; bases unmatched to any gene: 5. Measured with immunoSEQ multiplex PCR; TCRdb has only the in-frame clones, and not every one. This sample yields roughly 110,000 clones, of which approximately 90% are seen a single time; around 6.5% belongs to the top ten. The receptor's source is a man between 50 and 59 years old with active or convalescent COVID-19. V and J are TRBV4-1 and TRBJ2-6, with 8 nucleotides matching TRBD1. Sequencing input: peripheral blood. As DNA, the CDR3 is TGCGCCAGCAGCCAAGTCGGACAGGGAATCTCTGGGGCCAACGTCCTGACTTTC. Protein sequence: CASSQVGQGISGANVLTF.